This is a list of T cell receptor beta chains from one sample in a study of cytomegalovirus exposure and HLA in healthy donors. Produced via immunoSEQ multiplex PCR; TCRdb's table is partial and in-frame only. The profile shows around 76,000 clones, roughly 67% of them singletons. Sequencing was performed on PBMCs. The receptors were gathered from a man in his forties or fifties in good health and CMV-seropositive. The CDR3 runs from the conserved cysteine through the conserved F or W. D genes are given only for firm matches. Clone size, where shown, is once, few, many, or a class for clones that have expanded.

CASSLGTGRYNEQFF	TGCGCCAGCAGCTTGGGGACAGGGCGGTACAATGAGCAGTTCTTC	TRBJ2-1	TRBV5-1	few	TRBD1	15
CASSPPGQPLEAFF	TGTGCCAGCAGTCCCCCAGGGCAGCCTCTTGAAGCTTTCTTT	TRBJ1-1	TRBV27	-	-	14
CASRWRPGTGLEQYF	TGTGCCAGCAGGTGGCGGCCCGGGACTGGTCTCGAGCAGTACTTC	TRBJ2-7	TRBV28	-	-	15
CASSGPETGMKADTQYF	TGTGCCAGCAGCGGACCCGAGACAGGAATGAAGGCAGATACGCAGTATTTT	TRBJ2-3	TRBV11-2	-	-	17
CASSRDSTNEKLFF	TGTGCCAGCAGTCGGGACAGTACTAATGAAAAACTGTTTTTT	TRBJ1-4	TRBV7-2	-	TRBD1	14
CASSQVASGGPSYEQYF	TGTGCCAGCAGCCAAGTTGCTAGCGGGGGACCATCCTACGAGCAGTACTTC	TRBJ2-7	TRBV4-2	-	TRBD2	17
CASSPPSGRGTGELFF	TGTGCCAGCAGCCCCCCGTCGGGGAGAGGCACCGGGGAGCTGTTTTTT	TRBJ2-2	TRBV7-9	-	-	16
CASSFGTGYFVEQYF	TGTGCCAGTAGCTTCGGGACAGGGTATTTCGTCGAGCAGTACTTC	TRBJ2-7	TRBV19	few	TRBD1	15
CASSPLEKPGANVLTF	TGTGCCAGCTCACCACTCGAGAAGCCTGGGGCCAACGTCCTGACTTTC	TRBJ2-6	TRBV18	-	-	16
CASRTSGGRKETQYF	TGTGCCAGCAGAACTAGCGGTGGTCGGAAAGAGACCCAGTACTTC	TRBJ2-5	TRBV6-5	few	TRBD2	15
CASSLDGMGGGNTIYF	TGCGCCAGCAGCTTGGACGGGATGGGTGGTGGAAACACCATATATTTT	TRBJ1-3	TRBV5-1	few	-	16
CASSYSITAGGYGYTF	TGTGCCAGCAGTTACTCGATTACCGCAGGGGGGTATGGCTACACCTTC	TRBJ1-2	TRBV6-5	-	TRBD1	16
CASSSKDRALNGELFF	TGTGCCAGCAGCTCTAAGGACAGGGCGCTCAACGGGGAGCTGTTTTTT	TRBJ2-2	TRBV7-9	few	TRBD1	16
CASSPDKGQRNENEQFF	TGTGCCAGCTCACCAGACAAGGGACAGCGGAACGAGAATGAGCAGTTCTTC	TRBJ2-1	TRBV18	-	TRBD1	17
CSARYRDGYTF	TGCAGTGCTAGATATCGAGATGGCTACACCTTC	TRBJ1-2	TRBV20-1	-	-	11
CASSVGAWGRAWEQFF	TGTGCCAGCAGTGTCGGAGCTTGGGGGAGGGCCTGGGAGCAGTTCTTC	TRBJ2-1	TRBV2	-	TRBD2	16
CASSSSPTGGVTGELFF	TGCGCCAGCAGCTCCTCACCCACAGGGGGGGTCACCGGGGAGCTGTTTTTT	TRBJ2-2	TRBV5-1	-	-	17
CASSLSNGEGSPQHF	TGTGCCAGCAGTTTAAGTAACGGCGAGGGATCACCCCAGCATTTT	TRBJ1-5	TRBV28	-	-	15
CASSFQWRGSNEQFF	TGTGCCAGCAGCTTCCAGTGGCGGGGTAGTAATGAGCAGTTCTTC	TRBJ2-1	TRBV7-6	-	-	15
CASSVTGGDGTEAFF	TGTGCCAGCAGCGTAACAGGGGGCGACGGCACTGAAGCTTTCTTT	TRBJ1-1	TRBV16	-	TRBD1	15
CASSYSSAQVTDTQYF	TGTGCCAGCAGTTACTCGTCCGCGCAGGTCACAGATACGCAGTATTTT	TRBJ2-3	TRBV6-5	few	-	16
CASSSRQVANTGELFF	TGTGCCAGTAGTTCCCGACAGGTAGCGAACACCGGGGAGCTGTTTTTT	TRBJ2-2	TRBV19	once	-	16
CSVVSGGSEAFF	TGCAGCGTAGTTTCAGGGGGGTCTGAAGCTTTCTTT	TRBJ1-1	TRBV29-1	few	TRBD1	12
CASPGNQGPSYNEQFF	TGTGCCAGCCCTGGTAACCAGGGCCCCTCCTACAATGAGCAGTTCTTC	TRBJ2-1	TRBV7-9	once	-	16
CASSLVDSAYYGYTF	TGTGCCAGCAGCCTGGTCGACAGTGCCTACTATGGCTACACCTTC	TRBJ1-2	TRBV14	-	-	15
CASSPGTGDNEQFF	TGTGCCAGCTCACCCGGGACAGGGGACAATGAGCAGTTCTTC	TRBJ2-1	TRBV18	-	TRBD1	14
CASTPGVTSGYNEQFF	TGCGCCAGCACCCCCGGGGTGACTAGTGGCTACAATGAGCAGTTCTTC	TRBJ2-1	TRBV5-1	-	-	16
CANSPGTSGTDTQYF	TGTGCCAACTCCCCAGGGACTAGCGGAACAGATACGCAGTATTTT	TRBJ2-3	TRBV2	few	TRBD2	15
CASSFGGANTEAFF	TGTGCCAGCAGTTTCGGGGGGGCGAACACTGAAGCTTTCTTT	TRBJ1-1	TRBV11-2	once	-	14
CASSESGGADQPQHF	TGCGCCAGCAGTGAGTCGGGAGGGGCGGACCAGCCCCAGCATTTT	TRBJ1-5	TRBV10-2	-	-	15
CASSPVSVNTEAFF	TGCGCCAGCTCCCCGGTGTCGGTGAACACTGAAGCTTTCTTT	TRBJ1-1	TRBV5-1	-	-	14
CASSVGRLAGGGTGELFF	TGTGCCAGCAGCGTAGGGCGGCTAGCGGGAGGGGGCACCGGGGAGCTGTTTTTT	TRBJ2-2	TRBV9	-	TRBD2	18
CASKSSTGLAVYNEQFF	TGTGCCAGCAAAAGCTCTACGGGACTAGCGGTCTACAATGAGCAGTTCTTC	TRBJ2-1	TRBV11-1	-	TRBD2	17
CASSFGSGSRSEQYF	TGTGCCAGCAGCTTCGGGAGCGGGAGTCGGAGCGAGCAGTACTTC	TRBJ2-7	TRBV11-3	few	TRBD2	15
CATAGRTGRSGNTIYF	TGTGCCACCGCAGGGAGGACAGGGCGCTCTGGAAACACCATATATTTT	TRBJ1-3	TRBV5-4	-	TRBD1	16
CASRRDSLGFQPQHF	TGTGCCAGCAGACGGGACAGCCTCGGATTTCAGCCCCAGCATTTT	TRBJ1-5	TRBV6-5	-	TRBD1	15
CASSLRLGLGANVLTF	TGTGCCAGCAGCTTGAGACTCGGACTCGGGGCCAACGTCCTGACTTTC	TRBJ2-6	TRBV5-6	many	-	16
CASSFSGEDTQYF	TGTGCCAGCAGCTTTAGCGGGGAAGATACGCAGTATTTT	TRBJ2-3	TRBV5-6	-	TRBD2	13
CASSQVSGGPLNTEAFF	TGTGCCAGCAGCCAAGTTTCCGGCGGGCCCTTGAACACTGAAGCTTTCTTT	TRBJ1-1	TRBV4-2	-	-	17
CASSQDTMGNTIYF	TGCGCCAGCAGCCAAGATACAATGGGAAACACCATATATTTT	TRBJ1-3	TRBV4-1	-	-	14
CSVRGLVGGSSYEQYF	TGCAGCGTCCGAGGCCTAGTCGGGGGAAGCTCCTACGAGCAGTACTTC	TRBJ2-7	TRBV29-1	-	-	16
CASSTRGQPGNTIYF	TGTGCCAGTAGTACCAGGGGGCAGCCTGGAAACACCATATATTTT	TRBJ1-3	TRBV19	-	TRBD1	15
CASSVGGFGNSPPHF	TGTGCCAGCAGCGTAGGGGGATTCGGGAATTCACCCCCCCACTTT	TRBJ1-6	TRBV9	-	-	15
CAISDLGESYGYTF	TGTGCCATCAGTGACCTCGGGGAGTCCTATGGCTACACCTTC	TRBJ1-2	TRBV10-3	-	-	14
CASSTDRAQETQYF	TGTGCCAGCAGTACGGACAGGGCCCAAGAGACCCAGTACTTC	TRBJ2-5	TRBV6-5	few	TRBD1	14
CSAARQGYEKLFF	TGCAGCGCCGCCCGACAGGGGTATGAAAAACTGTTTTTT	TRBJ1-4	TRBV29-1	-	TRBD1	13
CASKDLRASEAFF	TGTGCCAGCAAGGACTTAAGGGCGTCTGAAGCTTTCTTT	TRBJ1-1	TRBV6-6	-	-	13
CASSLQGDGDTEAFF	TGTGCCAGCAGCTTACAGGGGGATGGGGACACTGAAGCTTTCTTT	TRBJ1-1	TRBV7-6	-	TRBD1	15
CSVSDREETQYF	TGCAGCGTTTCGGACAGGGAAGAGACCCAGTACTTC	TRBJ2-5	TRBV29-1	-	TRBD1	12
CASSQGPPAGMNTEAFF	TGCGCCAGCAGCCAAGGGCCCCCTGCGGGGATGAACACTGAAGCTTTCTTT	TRBJ1-1	TRBV4-1	-	-	17
CAIQDRDSNQPQHF	TGTGCCATACAGGACAGAGATAGCAATCAGCCCCAGCATTTT	TRBJ1-5	TRBV19	-	-	14
CASSGTGWMDEQYF	TGTGCCAGCAGCGGGACAGGGTGGATGGACGAGCAGTACTTC	TRBJ2-7	TRBV5-8	-	TRBD1	14
CASYRGQAYTEAFF	TGTGCCAGTTACAGGGGCCAGGCGTACACTGAAGCTTTCTTT	TRBJ1-1	TRBV27	once	TRBD1	14
CASSLTENTEAFF	TGTGCCAGCAGCCTGACAGAAAACACTGAAGCTTTCTTT	TRBJ1-1	TRBV7-2	-	-	13
CASSLGKIQETQYF	TGCGCCAGCAGCTTGGGTAAAATCCAAGAGACCCAGTACTTC	TRBJ2-5	TRBV5-1	-	-	14